A single sample is the source of the 7 T cell receptor beta chains below, sequenced in a study of CD8 T cells in Susac syndrome. Reverse transcription of roughly 0.5 to 1 ug RNA used random hexamers. TCRdb used MiXCR to reprocess the immunoSEQ multiplex PCR reads, holding one entry per CDR3 protein. The data hold about 210,000 distinct CDR3 sequences, with approximately 95% observed a single time. Sequencing was done on a sample of CD4+ T cells from PBMCs. The receptor source for this set is a human donor with multiple sclerosis.

The J gene is TRBJ2-2, the V gene TRBV24-1; 8 bases line up with TRBD1. The V gene end was trimmed by 7 bases and the J gene end by 4 bases; junction bases not matched to a gene: 4. The length of the CDR3 is 14 residues. Germline V lookup: CDR1 KGHDR, CDR2 SFDVKD. In DNA form, the CDR3 reads TGTGCCACCAGAGGACAGGGCCCCACCGGGGAGCTGTTTTTT. It is translated as CATRGQGPTGELFF.

The CDR3 protein is CASSFIRNTEAFF. Written as DNA, the CDR3 is TGTGCCAGCAGCTTTATCCGGAACACTGAAGCTTTCTTT. This rearrangement joins TRBV7-2 to TRBJ1-1, with D hard to call. V was pared by 3 bases and J by 1 base, with 6 bases between. The CDR3 is 13 residues long. Germline V gives CDR1 SGHTA, CDR2 FQGNSA.

The chain joins TRBV3-1 to TRBJ2-2; possibly TRBD1 for D (6 bases). Germline CDR1 and CDR2: LGHDT and YNNKEL (reference sequence). The CDR3 runs 21 residues. V lost 1 base, J lost 7 bases, and 31 bases lay in between. CDR3 sequence: CASSQARGGSTRDKYNGELFF. The CDR3 DNA is TGTGCCAGCAGCCAAGCTCGAGGGGGTTCCACCCGGGACAAATACAACGGGGAGCTGTTTTTT.

The chain carries TRBV20-1 and TRBJ1-2; no firm D call. From germline, CDR1 is DFQATT and CDR2 SNEGSKA (reference sequence). V was cut by 1 base and J by 8 bases, with 8 bases left in between. This CDR3 spans 11 amino acids. Here the CDR3 reads CSARGIRGYTF. The CDR3 region has the DNA TGCAGTGCTAGAGGAATCCGGGGCTACACCTTC.

The CDR3 DNA reads as TGTGCCACCAGCAGACGGGGACAAGGGTCAGTCGCCCAGTACTTC. Protein sequence: CATSRRGQGSVAQYF. The chain joins TRBV15 to TRBJ2-5; D may be TRBD1 (6 bases). Germline CDR1 is LNHNV and CDR2 is YYDKDF (reference sequence). V was cut by 2 bases and J by 9 bases, with 19 bases left in between. This CDR3 has 15 amino acids.

V gene TRBV3-1 combines with J gene TRBJ2-3; TRBD2 matches 9 bases. This CDR3 contains 14 residues. Germline assignment: CDR1 LGHDT and CDR2 YNNKEL (reference sequence). The V and J ends lost 1 base and 8 bases, in that order; junction bases with no gene match: 4. The CDR3 DNA follows: TGTGCCAGCAGCCAAGCCGAGCGGGGGGCTACGCAGTATTTT. Translation gives CASSQAERGATQYF.

The chain is built from TRBV9 and TRBJ2-4, with 8 bases that match TRBD1. Trimming cost V 0 bases and J 0 bases; bases outside gene matches: 8. This CDR3 has 18 residues. CDR1 is SGDLS, CDR2 YYNGEE, per germline. CDR3 sequence: CASSVGSDRALAKNIQYF. The CDR3, as DNA: TGTGCCAGCAGCGTAGGGTCGGACAGGGCGCTAGCCAAAAACATTCAGTACTTC.